Listed here are 6 T cell receptor beta chains from one sample, sequenced in a study of blood T cells in healthy people across ages. Alongside a J-beta primer mix, a sample-barcoded 5' primer served in a second PCR lasting about 7 to 11 cycles. TCRdb redid the calling of the 5' RACE reads with MiXCR, one entry per CDR3 protein. The sample consists of about 1.1 million distinct CDR3 sequences, more than 30% of them appearing once. Source material: blood. Every receptor here comes from a man younger than 35 in good health.

This clonotype was counted only a few times. The chain combines TRBV7-8 with TRBJ2-1; D gene uncertain. The J call may be incorrect, as the DNA end agrees better with TRBJ2-7. The germline V gene has CDR1 SGHVS and CDR2 FQNEAQ. The CDR3 consists of 15 residues. The CDR3 protein is CASSTVTSSYNEQYF. The DNA of the CDR3 is TGTGCCAGCAGCACCGTGACGAGCTCCTACAATGAGCAGTACTTC.

The chain joins TRBV6-5 to TRBJ2-1, with D perhaps matching TRBD2 (7 bases). The CDR3 extends over 14 amino acids. Germline V gives CDR1 MNHEY, CDR2 SVGAGI. Trimming stripped 2 bases from V and 7 bases from J, with 12 bases between. Here the CDR3 reads CASSYRGGPNEQFF. The CDR3 bases are TGTGCCAGCAGTTACCGCGGGGGCCCTAATGAGCAGTTCTTC.

Regarding this clonotype: A much bigger clone sits one base away, suggesting this may be a read error. The chain is built from TRBV20-1 and TRBJ2-1, with unresolved D. There are 11 residues in the CDR3. Germline V gene lookup returns CDR1 DFQATT and CDR2 SNEGSKA (reference sequence). Deletions cut 6 bases from V and 10 bases from J, with 13 bases between. The CDR3 DNA sequence: TGCAGTGCCGAGGCGGTGTACGAGCAGTTCTTC. This gives the protein CSAEAVYEQFF.

This clonotype occurred a few times. CDR3 loop: CASSFGGSGTGELFF. CDR3 sequence (DNA): TGTGCCAGCAGTTTTGGTGGTAGCGGCACCGGGGAGCTGTTTTTT. This chain connects TRBV28 to TRBJ2-2; possibly TRBD2 for D (6 bases). This CDR3 has 15 residues. Trimming took 3 bases from V and 4 from J, leaving 12 bases between them. CDR1 is MDHEN, CDR2 SYDVKM, per germline.

This clonotype was counted a few times. J is TRBJ1-1 and V is TRBV6-6; TRBD1 agrees at 8 bases. Unmatched junction bases numbered 9, after V lost 5 bases and J lost 4 bases. The CDR3 spans 15 residues. The germline CDR1 and CDR2 sequences are MNHNY and SVGAGI (reference sequence). CDR3 region: CASSGQGPLFTEAFF. The DNA for the CDR3 is TGTGCCAGCAGTGGACAGGGACCGTTGTTCACTGAAGCTTTCTTT.

The chain uses TRBV6-5 and TRBJ1-4; no reliable D call. The CDR3 covers 15 residues. V lost 5 bases and J 0 bases, leaving 10 bases between the germline ends. The germline V gene has CDR1 MNHEY and CDR2 SVGAGI. The CDR3 sequence is CASSPRPSTNEKLFF. In nucleotides, the CDR3 is TGTGCCAGCAGTCCCCGGCCCTCAACTAATGAAAAACTGTTTTTT.